These T cell receptor beta chains were read from a single sample in a study of blood T cells in healthy people across ages. TCRdb reprocessed the 5' RACE reads via MiXCR and lists one record per CDR3 protein. The profile shows about 1,800,000 distinct CDR3 sequences, 28% of them singletons. The specimen sequenced was blood. These receptors were obtained from a woman aged 30 to 39 in good health. The CDR3 runs from the conserved cysteine through the conserved F or W. The order of the fields is clone size, J gene, V gene, D gene, CDR3 protein, CDR3 DNA. A D gene is named only where the DNA matches it firmly. Only part of the rows carry a size: once, few, many, or a class if the clone is expanded.

>.|TRBJ2-3|TRBV5-1|.
CASSDRTQSDTQYF
TGCGCCAGCAGCGACAGGACGCAGTCAGATACGCAGTATTTT
>many|TRBJ2-1|TRBV29-1|.
CSAPGADEQFF
TGCAGCGCCCCCGGGGCGGATGAGCAGTTCTTC
>many|TRBJ2-7|TRBV20-1|.
CSAIAAGEAYEQYF
TGCAGTGCTATAGCGGCCGGAGAGGCCTACGAGCAGTACTTC
>few|TRBJ1-1|TRBV5-1|TRBD1
CASSLGSGGRNTEAFF
TGCGCCAGCAGCTTGGGGTCAGGGGGCCGGAACACTGAAGCTTTCTTT
>few|TRBJ2-5|TRBV3-1|TRBD1
CASSHWDRQETQYF
TGTGCCAGCAGCCACTGGGACAGGCAAGAGACCCAGTACTTC
>few|TRBJ2-3|TRBV27|TRBD2
CASSTLLAGTTDTQYF
TGTGCCAGCAGTACCTTACTAGCGGGGACCACAGATACGCAGTATTTT
>few|TRBJ1-5|TRBV6-2/TRBV6-3|.
CASSYSPHETTNQPQHF
TGTGCCAGCAGTTACTCCCCACACGAAACCACAAATCAGCCCCAGCATTTT
>.|TRBJ2-7|TRBV18|TRBD2
CASSPHGTSGSSYEQYF
TGTGCCAGCTCACCACACGGGACTAGCGGGAGCTCCTACGAGCAGTACTTC
>.|TRBJ2-3|TRBV7-2|.
CASSLNKPPQGAQYF
TGTGCCAGCAGCCTAAACAAGCCTCCCCAGGGTGCGCAGTATTTT
>many|TRBJ1-1|TRBV4-1|.
CASSQGSLGYTEAFF
TGCGCCAGCAGCCAAGGGTCCTTGGGGTACACTGAAGCTTTCTTT
>.|TRBJ2-3|TRBV6-1|TRBD2
CASSELGLAGGDTQYF
TGTGCCAGCAGTGAGCTGGGACTAGCGGGAGGGGATACGCAGTATTTT
>many|TRBJ2-1|TRBV7-9|.
CASSRPLAPDAGNEQFF
TGTGCCAGCAGCCGTCCCTTAGCACCTGATGCGGGCAATGAGCAGTTCTTC
>.|TRBJ2-2|TRBV9|.
CASTSSLASYTGELFF
TGTGCCAGCACCTCTAGCTTAGCGAGCTACACCGGGGAGCTGTTTTTT
>.|TRBJ1-1|TRBV6-2/TRBV6-3|.
CASRNNRVGTEAFF
TGTGCCAGCAGAAACAACAGGGTTGGGACTGAAGCTTTCTTT
>many|TRBJ2-4|TRBV18|.
CASSPEVAKNIQYF
TGTGCCAGCTCACCAGAGGTAGCCAAAAACATTCAGTACTTC
>few|TRBJ1-4|TRBV6-5|.
CASSPGPQHVKRFF
TGTGCCAGCAGTCCGGGCCCCCAGCATGTTAAACGGTTTTTT
>few|TRBJ2-7|TRBV7-2|.
CASSKEEAYEQYF
TGTGCCAGCAGCAAGGAGGAGGCCTACGAGCAGTACTTC
>few|TRBJ2-5|TRBV3-1|.
CASSQDSTGETQYF
TGTGCCAGCAGCCAAGATAGCACGGGAGAGACCCAGTACTTC
>.|TRBJ2-7|TRBV11-2|.
CASSLIPASEQYF
TGTGCCAGCAGCTTAATTCCAGCGTCCGAGCAGTACTTC
>.|TRBJ1-1|TRBV7-6|.
CASSLALTAANTEAFF
TGTGCCAGCAGCTTAGCTCTGACAGCAGCGAACACTGAAGCTTTCTTT
>.|TRBJ2-3|TRBV9|TRBD2
CASSVGGAGTTDTQYF
TGTGCCAGCAGCGTAGGCGGAGCGGGGACCACAGATACGCAGTATTTT
>few|TRBJ2-5|TRBV4-1|.
CASSQEFSVIGAETQYF
TGCGCCAGCAGCCAAGAATTCAGCGTAATAGGGGCAGAGACCCAGTACTTC
>once|TRBJ2-2|TRBV29-1|.
CNVVSSGGPRGGELFF
TGCAACGTTGTCTCCTCTGGCGGTCCCCGGGGCGGGGAGCTGTTTTTT
>.|TRBJ1-4|TRBV7-9|TRBD1
CASSGGSGTGYEKLFF
TGTGCCAGCAGCGGGGGGTCCGGGACAGGGTATGAAAAACTGTTTTTT
>few|TRBJ1-4|TRBV6-1|.
CASSQGNDHEKLFF
TGTGCCAGCAGCCAGGGGAATGATCATGAAAAACTGTTTTTT
>.|TRBJ1-6|TRBV3-1|.
CASSQDRRGPLHF
TGTGCCAGCAGCCAAGATAGGAGGGGGCCCCTCCACTTT
>few|TRBJ2-5|TRBV11-2|TRBD1
CASSSLSGQGRWTQYF
TGTGCCAGCAGCTCGCTATCCGGACAGGGGAGGTGGACCCAGTACTTC
>few|TRBJ2-7|TRBV9|TRBD2
CASSGGTSRDLREQYF
TGTGCCAGCAGCGGAGGGACTAGCCGGGACCTGAGGGAGCAGTACTTC
>.|TRBJ2-1|TRBV20-1|TRBD2
CSARPPRGGGEQFF
TGCAGTGCTAGACCACCACGCGGGGGGGGTGAGCAGTTCTTC
>.|TRBJ2-7|TRBV28|.
CASSLLRRDEQYF
TGTGCCAGCAGTTTACTCAGGAGGGACGAGCAGTACTTC
>few|TRBJ1-2|TRBV14|.
CACSQEGSLRLYGYTF
TGTGCCTGCAGCCAAGAAGGATCGCTAAGATTATATGGCTACACCTTC
>.|TRBJ2-3|TRBV2|.
CASSEDITRTDTQYF
TGTGCCAGCTCCGAGGACATAACCCGGACAGATACGCAGTATTTT
>.|TRBJ2-7|TRBV5-4|.
CASSPTHSTYEQYF
TGTGCCAGCAGCCCCACTCACTCCACCTACGAGCAGTACTTC
>.|TRBJ2-1|TRBV15|.
CATRVGRGPHNEQFF
TGTGCCACCAGAGTCGGGCGAGGGCCACACAATGAGCAGTTCTTC
>.|TRBJ2-1|TRBV5-1|TRBD2
CASSTGTSGRGGEQFF
TGCGCCAGCAGCACCGGGACTAGCGGGAGGGGAGGTGAGCAGTTCTTC
>.|TRBJ2-4|TRBV11-2|TRBD2
CASSLERTRSGGYNEQYF
TGTGCCAGCAGCTTAGAAAGGACTAGAAGCGGCGGCTACAATGAGCAGTACTTC
>few|TRBJ2-1|TRBV12-3/TRBV12-4|.
CASRPIAPFPEQFF
TGTGCCAGCAGACCTATAGCCCCGTTCCCTGAGCAGTTCTTC
>.|TRBJ2-1|TRBV27|.
CASSLSRTQQFF
TGTGCCAGCAGTTTATCACGGACACAGCAGTTCTTC
>few|TRBJ2-3|TRBV20-1|TRBD2
CSARDQLAGGSDTQYF
TGCAGTGCTAGAGATCAATTAGCGGGGGGGTCAGATACGCAGTATTTT
>many|TRBJ2-7|TRBV5-1|.
CASSLTGIYEQYF
TGCGCCAGCAGCTTAACAGGGATCTACGAGCAGTACTTC
>few|TRBJ2-1|TRBV30|.
CAWSPPYLTGYSEQFF
TGTGCCTGGAGTCCCCCTTACCTTACAGGGTACTCAGAGCAGTTCTTC
>.|TRBJ2-1|TRBV7-2|.
CASSHSRRWVSSYNEQFF
TGTGCCAGCAGCCATTCGAGGAGGTGGGTCAGCTCCTACAATGAGCAGTTCTTC
>many|TRBJ2-4|TRBV13|TRBD1
CASPGQVKNIQYF
TGTGCCAGTCCGGGACAGGTAAAAAACATTCAGTACTTC
>.|TRBJ1-2|TRBV20-1|.
CSASPTDVNYGYTF
TGCAGTGCTAGCCCAACGGATGTTAACTATGGCTACACCTTC
>few|TRBJ2-7|TRBV6-2/TRBV6-3|.
CASSYERRGAYEQYF
TGTGCCAGCAGTTATGAGAGGCGCGGGGCCTACGAGCAGTACTTC
>many|TRBJ2-4|TRBV5-5|.
CASSLEGAGIQYF
TGTGCCAGCAGCTTGGAAGGGGCGGGCATTCAGTACTTC
>many|TRBJ2-1|TRBV5-1|.
CASSWKPGHQFF
TGCGCCAGCAGCTGGAAACCGGGACACCAGTTCTTC
>.|TRBJ2-7|TRBV27|TRBD2
CASSSMSLAGTYEQYF
TGTGCCAGCAGTTCCATGTCCCTAGCGGGAACCTACGAGCAGTACTTC
>.|TRBJ2-3|TRBV20-1|TRBD2
CSARGALAGGTDTQYF
TGCAGTGCTAGAGGGGCCCTAGCGGGAGGTACAGATACGCAGTATTTT
>.|TRBJ2-3|TRBV6-6|TRBD2
CTSSYSGGRIDTQCF
TGTACCAGCAGTTACTCGGGGGGGCGAATAGATACGCAGTGTTTT
>.|TRBJ2-5|TRBV5-1|TRBD2
CASSPEGLAGVQETQYF
TGCGCCAGCAGCCCGGAGGGACTAGCGGGGGTTCAAGAGACCCAGTACTTC
>few|TRBJ2-2|TRBV6-2/TRBV6-3|.
CASSFPTLQGGELFF
TGTGCCAGCAGTTTTCCGACCCTGCAGGGCGGGGAGCTGTTTTTT
>.|TRBJ1-2|TRBV5-1|TRBD1
CASREGQGLSNYGYTF
TGCGCCAGCCGGGAGGGACAGGGCCTTTCTAACTATGGCTACACCTTC
>.|TRBJ2-2|TRBV12-3/TRBV12-4|.
CASAPPLTAGELFF
TGTGCCAGCGCCCCCCCTCTGACCGCCGGGGAGCTGTTTTTT
>.|TRBJ1-2|TRBV7-2|TRBD1
CASSYRGLGYTF
TGTGCCAGCAGTTACAGGGGGCTCGGCTACACCTTC
>.|TRBJ1-1|TRBV5-6|.
CASSAQGPTEASF
TGTGCCAGCAGCGCGCAGGGACCCACTGAAGCTTCCTTT
>.|TRBJ2-1|TRBV11-2|TRBD2
CASSLVTLAGGVEQFF
TGTGCCAGCAGCTTAGTAACCCTAGCGGGAGGGGTGGAGCAGTTCTTC
>.|TRBJ1-3|TRBV3-1|.
CASSQVSWNQGPLSGNTIYF
TGTGCCAGCAGCCAAGTATCTTGGAATCAGGGCCCACTCTCTGGAAACACCATATATTTT
>few|TRBJ2-6|TRBV5-1|.
CASSLSTRPPRTGANVLTF
TGCGCCAGCAGCTTGTCAACCAGGCCCCCAAGGACTGGGGCCAACGTCCTGACTTTC
>.|TRBJ2-4|TRBV6-2/TRBV6-3|.
CASRDRYNEQYF
TGTGCCAGCAGGGACCGGTACAATGAGCAGTACTTC